The 27 T cell receptor beta chains below all came from one sample that was sequenced in a study of cytomegalovirus exposure and HLA in healthy donors. PCR employed 60 Vbeta and 13 Jbeta primers. The method was immunoSEQ multiplex PCR; TCRdb's version includes in-frame clones alone and lacks a portion of them. The table lists about 160,000 clones, over 65% of them singletons, with under 5.5% in the top ten. The sample consisted of PBMCs. Receptors originate from a man in his late teens or twenties in good health and CMV-seropositive.

The J gene is TRBJ2-3, the V gene TRBV5-6; 7 bases agree with TRBD2. Per the germline V gene, CDR1 is SGHDT and CDR2 is YYEEEE. CDR3 length: 16 amino acids. Trimming at V came to 4 bases and at J to 2 bases, leaving 10 bases not matched to a gene. CDR3 nucleotides: TGTGCCAGCAGCAGATTAGGAGCGGGATTCACAGATACGCAGTATTTT. It codes for CASSRLGAGFTDTQYF.

V is TRBV30 and J is TRBJ1-2, with a weak D call TRBD1 (5 bases). Per the germline V gene, CDR1 is GTSNPN and CDR2 is SVGIG (reference sequence). There are 14 residues in the CDR3. The V and J ends lost 8 bases and 1 base respectively, with 17 bases between them. The CDR3 is CATSGVRLNYGYTF. Here the CDR3 DNA reads TGTGCCACGTCGGGGGTCAGGCTTAACTATGGCTACACCTTC.

The V and J genes are TRBV28 and TRBJ1-2; D is unclear. This CDR3 contains 14 residues. Trimming removed 1 base at V and 3 bases at J, with 9 bases between. Germline lookup yields CDR1 MDHEN and CDR2 SYDVKM. CDR3 protein: CASSLSSEYYGYTF. The CDR3 coding sequence is TGTGCCAGCAGTTTATCTAGCGAATACTATGGCTACACCTTC.

The chain recombines TRBV30 with TRBJ2-2; TRBD1 is a possible D gene (6 bases). CDR3 length: 11 amino acids. Germline assignment: CDR1 GTSNPN and CDR2 SVGIG (reference sequence). The CDR3 loop reads CGGQLTGELFF. The CDR3 DNA sequence: TGTGGCGGACAGCTCACCGGGGAGCTGTTTTTT.

This clone was seen only a few times. V gene TRBV7-8 combines with J gene TRBJ2-6; D gene ambiguous. V was trimmed by 5 bases and J by 1 base, leaving 21 bases between them. This CDR3 contains 19 residues. Germline assignment: CDR1 SGHVS and CDR2 FQNEAQ. The CDR3 nucleotides read TGTGCCAGCAGCCCCACGCTCAGGCTTAAACCTTCTGGGGCCAACGTCCTGACTTTC. This codes for CASSPTLRLKPSGANVLTF.

The chain combines TRBV28 with TRBJ2-6; no definite D call. The germline gives CDR1 MDHEN, CDR2 SYDVKM. The CDR3 runs to 13 residues. V was cut by 6 bases and J by 4 bases, with 7 bases left in between. CDR3 sequence: CASSSEGANVLTF. The CDR3 bases are TGTGCCAGCAGCTCCGAGGGGGCCAACGTCCTGACTTTC.

V usage is TRBV7-9 and J usage is TRBJ1-5, with D unclear. Germline V lookup: CDR1 SEHNR, CDR2 FQNEAQ (reference sequence). The length of the CDR3 is 14 residues. The germline V and J ends were trimmed by 5 bases and 5 bases, with 13 bases remaining between them. Written as DNA, the CDR3 is TGTGCCAGCAGCCAAGCCCTTACAGATCAGCCCCAGCATTTT. It translates to CASSQALTDQPQHF.

This clone was found a few times. The rearrangement joins TRBV18 to TRBJ1-1; weak D call: TRBD1 (5 bases). This CDR3 is 15 amino acids long. Per germline, CDR1 KGHSH and CDR2 LQKENI. V gave up 4 bases and J gave up 5 bases, with 17 bases separating them. As DNA, the CDR3 is TGTGCCAGCTCACTTAGGGAATCCGGGGGTACTGAAGCTTTCTTT. It specifies CASSLRESGGTEAFF.

The chain couples TRBV15 to TRBJ2-2; 8 bases agree with TRBD1. The V gene's germline CDR1 is LNHNV and CDR2 YYDKDF (reference sequence). The CDR3 extends over 15 amino acids. The trim removed 5 bases at V and 7 bases at J, leaving 9 bases unmatched. The CDR3 region is CATSGGQGAVGELFF. CDR3 DNA sequence: TGTGCCACCAGCGGAGGACAGGGAGCCGTCGGGGAGCTGTTTTTT. Drawing the rest from reference TRBV15 and TRBJ2-2, the complete variable domain is DAMVIQNPRYQVTQFGKPVTLSCSQTLNHNVMYWYQQKSSQAPKLLFHYYDKDFNNEADTPDNFQSRRPNTSFCFLDIRSPGLGDTAMYLCATSGGQGAVGELFFGEGSRLTVL.

Notes on this clone: The same CDR3 can be traced to other DNA sequences in this sample. DNA for the CDR3: TGTGCCAGCAGCTTGGGCAGAAGCACAGATACGCAGTATTTT. Protein sequence: CASSLGRSTDTQYF. The chain has TRBV11-3 and TRBJ2-3; D is unresolved. The CDR3 totals 14 residues. Germline assignment: CDR1 SGHNT and CDR2 YENEEA. Deletions cut 3 bases from V and 0 bases from J, with 7 bases between.

This clone has just one count. V usage is TRBV4-1 and J usage is TRBJ1-4; D possibly corresponds to TRBD1 (6 bases). This CDR3 has 16 residues. The V gene lost 1 base and the J gene lost 4 bases, with 13 bases spanning the gap. CDR1 and CDR2 from the germline V gene are MGHRA and YSYEKL. CDR3 in DNA: TGCGCCAGCAGCCAAGGGGCGTGGACAGATAATGAAAAACTGTTTTTT. The encoded protein is CASSQGAWTDNEKLFF.

The V and J genes are TRBV30 and TRBJ2-1, with 8 nucleotides matching TRBD1. V was pared by 3 bases and J by 9 bases, with 7 bases of the junction left unmatched. CDR3 size: 13 residues. The germline CDR1 and CDR2 sequences are GTSNPN and SVGIG (reference sequence). The CDR3 loop is CAWSLQGAGEQFF. Written as DNA, the CDR3 is TGTGCCTGGAGCCTTCAGGGGGCGGGTGAGCAGTTCTTC.

This clone came up a few times. This chain joins TRBV5-4 and TRBJ2-5; 7 nucleotides match TRBD1. Trimming at V came to 0 bases and at J to 2 bases, leaving 1 base not matched to a gene. This CDR3 comprises 14 residues. CDR1 is SGHNT and CDR2 is YYREEE in the germline V gene (reference sequence). The chain's CDR3 is CASSLDRGQETQYF. The DNA of the CDR3 is TGTGCCAGCAGCTTGGACAGGGGTCAAGAGACCCAGTACTTC.

The chain has TRBV28 and TRBJ2-6, with D tentatively TRBD2 (6 bases). The CDR3 extends over 17 amino acids. Germline V gene lookup returns CDR1 MDHEN and CDR2 SYDVKM. With 6 bases removed from V and 0 bases from J, the gap between germline ends came to 15 bases. CDR3 sequence (DNA): TGTGCCAGCAGCCTGGGGGACGGGAGCTCTGGGGCCAACGTCCTGACTTTC. Translating it yields CASSLGDGSSGANVLTF.

The gene calls are TRBV6-5 and TRBJ1-2; a weak D match, TRBD1 (6 bases). Germline assignment: CDR1 MNHEY and CDR2 SVGAGI. The ends were cut back, 2 bases at V and 4 bases at J, with 14 bases in the middle. This CDR3 comprises 15 residues. The CDR3 bases are TGTGCCAGCAGTTACAGGTCAGGGGCCACCTATGGCTACACCTTC. This sequence encodes CASSYRSGATYGYTF.

This clone was observed a handful of times. V is TRBV2 and J is TRBJ1-2; D gene ambiguous. CDR3 size: 12 residues. CDR1 is SNHLY and CDR2 is FYNNEI in the germline V gene. The V end was cut by 6 bases, the J end by 8 bases, with 13 bases between. In nucleotides, the CDR3 is TGTGCCAGCAGAGGAGGAAAAGGGGGCTACACCTTC. Its translation is CASRGGKGGYTF.

This clone was recorded a few times. J is TRBJ2-1 and V is TRBV6-1; 9 nucleotides agree with TRBD2. Germline lookup yields CDR1 MNHNS and CDR2 SASEGT. V dropped 8 bases and J dropped 3; count of bases not matched to a gene: 8. The CDR3 sequence is 15 residues long. This CDR3 reads CASPRLADFYNEQFF. The CDR3 DNA follows: TGTGCCAGCCCCCGACTAGCGGATTTCTACAATGAGCAGTTCTTC.

The sample holds a few counts of this clone. The CDR3 here is CASSLEEGGANVLTF. The CDR3 region has the DNA TGTGCCAGCTCACTGGAGGAGGGGGGGGCCAACGTCCTGACTTTC. The chain links TRBV18 to TRBJ2-6, with TRBD2 as a possible D gene (6 bases). Germline CDR1 is KGHSH and CDR2 is LQKENI. Trimming shortened V by 4 bases and J by 4 bases, and 11 bases separated the two germline ends. This CDR3 has 15 amino acids.

This clone occurred once. V and J are TRBV7-3 and TRBJ1-1; TRBD1 agrees at 8 bases. V dropped 0 bases and J dropped 8; count of bases not matched to a gene: 8. The CDR3 contains 15 residues. Germline V gene lookup returns CDR1 SGHTA and CDR2 FQGTGA. DNA of the CDR3: TGTGCCAGCAGCTTAACGGGTGGACAGGGACGAGAAGCTTTCTTT. As protein: CASSLTGGQGREAFF.

This clone has only a few counts. The gene calls are TRBV29-1 and TRBJ2-3; 8 bases agree with TRBD1. Germline lookup yields CDR1 SQVTM and CDR2 ANQGSEA. This CDR3 is built from 14 residues. The ends lost 5 bases at V and 0 bases at J; junction bases unmatched: 4. DNA of the CDR3: TGCAGCGTTTCAGGGGACAGGAGCACAGATACGCAGTATTTT. Its protein product is CSVSGDRSTDTQYF.

The chain joins TRBV5-6 to TRBJ1-6; D remains ambiguous. Germline CDR1 and CDR2: SGHDT and YYEEEE. The V and J ends lost 3 bases and 0 bases respectively, with 13 bases between them. The CDR3 extends over 17 amino acids. CDR3 coding DNA: TGTGCCAGCAGCTCTTGGACTGCGAGCTCCTATAATTCACCCCTCCACTTT. Its translation is CASSSWTASSYNSPLHF. The full variable domain, with the rest looked up from reference TRBV5-6 and TRBJ1-6, is DAGVTQSPTHLIKTRGQQVTLRCSPKSGHDTVSWYQQALGQGPQFIFQYYEEEERQRGNFPDRFSGHQFPNYSSELNVNALLLGDSALYLCASSSWTASSYNSPLHFGNGTRLTVT.

The V gene is TRBV27, the J gene TRBJ2-2; TRBD1 aligns across 8 bases. CDR3 length equals 16 residues. Unmatched junction bases numbered 4, after V lost 1 base and J lost 3 bases. Germline loops: CDR1 MNHEY, CDR2 SMNVEV (reference sequence). The CDR3 DNA reads TGTGCCAGCAGTTTATGGCAGGGGGCGGACACCGGGGAGCTGTTTTTT. It encodes CASSLWQGADTGELFF.

The chain has TRBV2 and TRBJ2-6; 7 bases fit TRBD1. Unmatched junction bases numbered 10, after V lost 2 bases and J lost 0 bases. The CDR3 contains 19 residues. Germline V CDR1 and CDR2: SNHLY, FYNNEI. CDR3 in amino acids: CASSEPRTRDSSGANVLTF. The DNA of the CDR3 is TGTGCCAGCAGTGAACCCCGTACCCGGGACAGCTCTGGGGCCAACGTCCTGACTTTC.

The chain joins TRBV7-3 to TRBJ1-2, with D possibly TRBD1 on 5 matching bases. This CDR3 has 14 residues. The germline gives CDR1 SGHTA, CDR2 FQGTGA. Trimming stripped 8 bases from V and 0 bases from J, with 13 bases between. CDR3 amino acids: CASGDSSTNYGYTF. Here the CDR3 DNA reads TGTGCCAGCGGCGACAGCTCAACTAACTATGGCTACACCTTC. The whole variable domain, filled in from reference TRBV7-3 and TRBJ1-2, reads GAGVSQTPSNKVTEKGKYVELRCDPISGHTALYWYRQSLGQGPEFLIYFQGTGAADDSGLPNDRFFAVRPEGSVSTLKIQRTERGDSAVYLCASGDSSTNYGYTFGSGTRLTVV.

The gene calls are TRBV10-3 and TRBJ1-2, with 8 bases that match TRBD1. Germline assignment: CDR1 ENHRY and CDR2 SYGVKD. V lost 3 bases to trimming and J lost 4 bases; unmatched junction nucleotides: 7. This CDR3 contains 15 residues. CDR3 sequence reads: CAISDQRDRGYGYTF. In DNA form, the CDR3 reads TGTGCCATCAGTGACCAACGCGACAGGGGCTATGGCTACACCTTC.

This clone was counted between two and nine times. This chain joins TRBV6-5 and TRBJ1-1; no clear D gene. CDR1 and CDR2 from the germline V gene are MNHEY and SVGAGI. The CDR3 loop spans 13 amino acids. The V end was cut by 6 bases, the J end by 2 bases, with 10 bases between. The CDR3 DNA reads as TGTGCCAGCAGCAACATGATCAACACTGAAGCTTTCTTT. Translation gives CASSNMINTEAFF.

This clone was picked up a small number of times. The sample contains more than one DNA sequence encoding this CDR3. The gene calls are TRBV5-6 and TRBJ2-3, with 10 bases that match TRBD2. CDR1 and CDR2 (germline): SGHDT, YYEEEE. The V segment lost 3 bases and the J segment 6 bases; nucleotides outside the gene matches: 4. This CDR3 contains 14 residues. CDR3 sequence reads: CASSSGLASDTQYF. CDR3 coding DNA: TGTGCCAGCAGCTCGGGACTAGCGAGCGATACGCAGTATTTT. Full variable domain (rest looked up from reference TRBV5-6 and TRBJ2-3): DAGVTQSPTHLIKTRGQQVTLRCSPKSGHDTVSWYQQALGQGPQFIFQYYEEEERQRGNFPDRFSGHQFPNYSSELNVNALLLGDSALYLCASSSGLASDTQYFGPGTRLTVL.